A single sample gave rise to the 26 T cell receptor beta chains below, sequenced in a study of cytomegalovirus exposure and HLA in healthy donors. The PCR ran on 60 Vbeta and 13 Jbeta primers. Profiling relied on immunoSEQ multiplex PCR, and the TCRdb table lists in-frame clones only, not all of them. Of under 150,000 clones in the sample, about three quarters were seen once. The sequencing input was PBMCs. These receptors were taken from a female donor in good health and CMV-seropositive.

In its sample, this clone was seen a few times. The CDR3 reads CASSLDQGFYGYTF. The CDR3 coding sequence is TGTGCCAGCAGCTTAGATCAGGGGTTTTATGGCTACACCTTC. The V call is TRBV11-2, the J call TRBJ1-2; possible D gene TRBD1, 6 bases. Deletions cut 0 bases from V and 5 bases from J, with 10 bases between. CDR3 size: 14 residues. Looked up from germline, CDR1 is SGHAT and CDR2 is FQNNGV. The full variable domain, with the rest looked up from reference TRBV11-2 and TRBJ1-2, is EAGVAQSPRYKIIEKRQSVAFWCNPISGHATLYWYQQILGQGPKLLIQFQNNGVVDDSQLPKDRFSAERLKGVDSTLKIQPAKLEDSAVYLCASSLDQGFYGYTFGSGTRLTVV.

The DNA of the CDR3 is TGCGCCAGCAGCTCTAGCGGGAGGACCCTCTACGAGCAGTACTTC. Translation: CASSSSGRTLYEQYF. V gene TRBV5-1 combines with J gene TRBJ2-7, with 11 bases fitting TRBD2. J gave up 3 bases and V 3 bases, and 5 bases lay outside the gene matches. Per germline, CDR1 SGHRS and CDR2 YFSETQ. This CDR3 spans 15 amino acids.

This clone was seen a few times. The rearrangement links TRBV29-1 to TRBJ1-1, with a tentative D call TRBD1 (5 bases). This CDR3 is 13 amino acids long. In germline, CDR1 is SQVTM, CDR2 ANQGSEA. With 4 bases removed from V and 5 bases from J, the gap between germline ends came to 14 bases. CDR3 region: CSVVGRGRTEAFF. The CDR3, as DNA: TGCAGCGTTGTAGGGCGGGGGAGAACTGAAGCTTTCTTT.

In its sample, this clone was seen a few times. The chain carries TRBV11-2 and TRBJ2-1; TRBD2 matches at 7 bases. The junction had 6 bases not matched to a gene; V was cut back by 1 base and J by 9 bases. Germline V gene lookup returns CDR1 SGHAT and CDR2 FQNNGV. This CDR3 is built from 14 residues. CDR3 in amino acids: CASSLGGGRGEQFF. DNA for the CDR3: TGTGCCAGCAGCTTAGGTGGGGGGAGGGGTGAGCAGTTCTTC.

The chain links TRBV4-1 to TRBJ2-3; 8 bases are shared with TRBD2. Germline V gene data show CDR1 as MGHRA and CDR2 as YSYEKL. Trimming at V came to 6 bases and at J to 8 bases, leaving 10 bases not matched to a gene. This CDR3 is built from 14 residues. The CDR3 protein is CASRLAELHGTQYF. The CDR3 DNA reads TGCGCCAGCAGACTAGCGGAGCTCCACGGTACGCAGTATTTT.

The rearrangement joins TRBV18 to TRBJ1-1; TRBD1 agrees at 7 bases. The trim removed 4 bases at V and 1 base at J, leaving 3 bases unmatched. The V gene's germline CDR1 is KGHSH and CDR2 LQKENI. This CDR3 has 14 residues. CDR3 DNA: TGTGCCAGCTCACGACAGGGATCGAACACTGAAGCTTTCTTT. Encoded protein: CASSRQGSNTEAFF. Based on the CDR3 plus reference TRBV18 and TRBJ1-1, the full variable domain is NAGVMQNPRHLVRRRGQEARLRCSPMKGHSHVYWYRQLPEEGLKFMVYLQKENIIDESGMPKERFSAEFPKEGPSILRIQQVVRGDSAAYFCASSRQGSNTEAFFGQGTRLTVV.

This chain links TRBV9 with TRBJ1-4, with D tentatively TRBD1 (6 bases). V dropped 0 bases and J dropped 3 bases, with 12 bases sitting between them. The CDR3 is 16 amino acids. CDR1 and CDR2 (germline): SGDLS, YYNGEE. The CDR3 loop is CASSVGREGANEKLFF. The CDR3 region has the DNA TGTGCCAGCAGCGTAGGACGGGAGGGGGCTAATGAAAAACTGTTTTTT. The entire variable domain, with the rest obtained from reference TRBV9 and TRBJ1-4, is as follows: DSGVTQTPKHLITATGQRVTLRCSPRSGDLSVYWYQQSLDQGLQFLIQYYNGEERAKGNILERFSAQQFPDLHSELNLSSLELGDSALYFCASSVGREGANEKLFFGSGTQLSVL.

The V gene is TRBV19, the J gene TRBJ1-5, with 8 positions matching TRBD1. CDR3 length: 20 residues. Per germline, CDR1 LNHDA and CDR2 SQIVND (reference sequence). The V and J ends lost 6 bases and 0 bases, in that order; junction bases with no gene match: 19. The CDR3 nucleotides read TGTGCCAGTAGCCCTCTGGACAGGGCAACAACCCTGAATAGCAATCAGCCCCAGCATTTT. Protein: CASSPLDRATTLNSNQPQHF.

V is TRBV6-5 and J is TRBJ2-7, with 7 bases matching TRBD1. Germline V gives CDR1 MNHEY, CDR2 SVGAGI. The CDR3 has 14 amino acids. After removal of 7 bases from V and 2 bases from J, the junction contained 8 bases not matched to a gene. The CDR3 region is CASTEGAGAYEQYF. The CDR3 DNA is TGTGCCAGCACCGAGGGGGCTGGGGCCTACGAGCAGTACTTC.

This clone was found a few times. V and J are TRBV6-1 and TRBJ2-3; 8 bases match TRBD2. The germline gives CDR1 MNHNS, CDR2 SASEGT. The trim removed 0 bases at V and 4 bases at J, leaving 9 bases unmatched. The CDR3 runs 17 residues. Here the CDR3 reads CASSEAQLAGPSDTQYF. CDR3 DNA: TGTGCCAGCAGTGAAGCCCAATTAGCGGGACCCTCAGATACGCAGTATTTT.

Here the CDR3 reads CASSLGGDTKFF. The CDR3 DNA sequence: TGTGCCAGCAGCTTAGGGGGGGATACCAAGTTCTTC. The V gene is TRBV7-6, the J gene TRBJ2-1, with D perhaps TRBD2 (6 bases). The CDR3 runs to 12 residues. Between the trimmed V and J ends, which lost 1 base and 14 bases, there was a span of 12 bases. Germline CDR1 SGHVS, CDR2 FNYEAQ.

This clone turned up a few times. V gene TRBV6-6 combines with J gene TRBJ1-5; weak D call: TRBD1 (5 bases). V was pared by 7 bases and J by 4 bases, with 17 bases between. Germline V gives CDR1 MNHNY, CDR2 SVGAGI (reference sequence). The CDR3 loop spans 15 amino acids. The CDR3 sequence: CASKKEQGLNQPQHF. CDR3 sequence (DNA): TGTGCCAGCAAAAAGGAGCAGGGACTAAATCAGCCCCAGCATTTT.

This clone has just a few counts. The genes are TRBV7-2 and TRBJ2-5; possible D gene TRBD1, 5 bases. The germline gives CDR1 SGHTA, CDR2 FQGNSA. The V end lost 1 base, the J end lost 2 bases, and 14 bases lay between the germline ends. The CDR3 has 16 residues. The CDR3, as DNA: TGTGCCAGCAGCTTAGTGGTGACAGCCGTACAAGAGACCCAGTACTTC. Translated, it gives CASSLVVTAVQETQYF.

This chain connects TRBV25-1 to TRBJ2-3; no firm D call. The CDR3 loop spans 14 amino acids. CDR1 and CDR2 from the germline V gene are MGHDK and SYGVNS. The ends were cut back, 2 bases at V and 5 bases at J, with 11 bases in the middle. The CDR3 protein is CASSEQRGQDTQYF. In nucleotides, the CDR3 is TGTGCCAGCAGTGAACAGCGAGGCCAAGATACGCAGTATTTT.

This clone was detected a few times. J is TRBJ1-6 and V is TRBV30, with a tentative D call TRBD1 (6 bases). Trimming removed 1 base at V and 10 bases at J, with 11 bases between. Germline CDR1 GTSNPN, CDR2 SVGIG (reference sequence). This CDR3 is 13 amino acids long. The CDR3 DNA reads TGTGCCTGGAGTGAACAGGGATACTCACCCCTCCACTTT. Its protein is CAWSEQGYSPLHF.

This chain uses TRBV29-1 with TRBJ2-7; unclear D gene. Germline CDR1 and CDR2: SQVTM and ANQGSEA. V was trimmed by 6 bases and J by 0 bases, leaving 9 bases between them. This CDR3 is built from 12 residues. The CDR3 loop reads CSVIDISYEQYF. CDR3 DNA sequence: TGCAGCGTCATTGACATCTCCTACGAGCAGTACTTC.

The chain couples TRBV19 to TRBJ2-5, with 7 bases matching TRBD2. The CDR3 has 12 amino acids. The V segment lost 4 bases and the J segment 6 bases; nucleotides outside the gene matches: 2. CDR1 and CDR2 from the germline V gene are LNHDA and SQIVND (reference sequence). The CDR3 DNA reads TGTGCCAGTAGTACGGGGGGAAAGACCCAGTACTTC. It yields the protein CASSTGGKTQYF.

This rearrangement joins TRBV10-3 to TRBJ2-1; no firm D call. The CDR3 is made up of 13 amino acids. The V end lost 3 bases, the J end lost 7 bases, and 10 bases lay between the germline ends. Germline V gives CDR1 ENHRY, CDR2 SYGVKD. DNA for the CDR3: TGTGCCATCAGTGAACGTAGCTCAAATGAGCAGTTCTTC. This encodes CAISERSSNEQFF.

This chain connects TRBV7-7 to TRBJ2-2, with 9 bases fitting TRBD1. V trimming: 5 bases; J trimming: 4 bases; junction bases outside the gene matches: 5. The CDR3 has 15 amino acids. Germline values: CDR1 SSHAT, CDR2 FNYEAQ (reference sequence). The CDR3 DNA follows: TGTGCCAGCAGCGCGGGACAGGGCGGCACCGGGGAGCTGTTTTTT. Amino acid sequence: CASSAGQGGTGELFF.

CDR3 sequence reads: CASSLFSGVGTDTQYF. The CDR3 DNA reads as TGTGCCAGCAGCTTATTCAGCGGAGTGGGCACAGATACGCAGTATTTT. V gene TRBV7-2 combines with J gene TRBJ2-3; maybe TRBD2 (5 bases). Deletions cut 2 bases from V and 1 base from J, with 13 bases between. CDR1 and CDR2 (germline): SGHTA, FQGNSA. The CDR3 is 16 amino acids.

This clone was counted a few times. The chain employs TRBV7-9 and TRBJ2-3; D not resolved. The V gene lost 1 base and the J gene lost 0 bases, with 8 bases spanning the gap. This CDR3 region has 15 residues. CDR1 is SEHNR and CDR2 is FQNEAQ in the germline V gene (reference sequence). CDR3 protein: CASSLESLSTDTQYF. The CDR3 DNA sequence: TGTGCCAGCAGCTTAGAGAGCTTAAGCACAGATACGCAGTATTTT.

This chain links TRBV19 with TRBJ2-7; the match to TRBD2 covers 10 bases. J lost 5 bases, V lost 6 bases, and 10 bases had no gene match. Germline V gene sequence: CDR1 LNHDA, CDR2 SQIVND (reference sequence). CDR3 length equals 15 residues. The CDR3 coding sequence is TGTGCCAGTAGACCGGGGACTAGCGTGGTCCACGAGCAGTACTTC. Encoded protein: CASRPGTSVVHEQYF.

V and J are TRBV27 and TRBJ2-1, with 14 positions matching TRBD2. The germline gives CDR1 MNHEY, CDR2 SMNVEV (reference sequence). The CDR3 covers 16 residues. V lost 2 bases, J lost 8 bases, and 5 bases stayed unmatched. CDR3 region: CASSLRGTSGSDEQFF. CDR3 DNA: TGTGCCAGCAGTTTACGAGGGACTAGCGGGAGCGATGAGCAGTTCTTC.

The rearrangement links TRBV2 to TRBJ2-1; tentatively, D is TRBD2 (6 bases). The CDR3 is 15 amino acids. V was shortened by 6 bases and J by 0 bases, with 12 bases between the two germline ends. Germline V gives CDR1 SNHLY, CDR2 FYNNEI. CDR3 in DNA: TGTGCCAGCAGGGAGGGCCGCAGCTCCTACAATGAGCAGTTCTTC. Its protein product is CASREGRSSYNEQFF.

This chain links TRBV6-1 with TRBJ1-2, with 7 bases lining up with TRBD1. Unmatched junction bases numbered 10, after V lost 4 bases and J lost 8 bases. This CDR3 spans 14 amino acids. Germline V gives CDR1 MNHNS, CDR2 SASEGT. The CDR3 DNA reads TGTGCCAGCAGTGGCCGACAGGGAACAGTGGGCTACACCTTC. It codes for CASSGRQGTVGYTF.

This clone is a singleton in its sample. The chain has TRBV14 and TRBJ2-7, with 9 bases lining up with TRBD1. V shed 4 bases, J shed 6 bases, and the junction held 13 bases outside the gene matches. CDR1 and CDR2 from the germline V gene are SGHDN and FVKESK. This CDR3 region has 16 residues. CDR3: CASSLTSGTGIGEQYF. DNA of the CDR3: TGTGCCAGCAGCCTTACATCCGGGACAGGGATAGGCGAGCAGTACTTC.